This TCR beta chain was recovered during a study of CXCR3-negative and CXCR3-positive naive CD8 T cells. This CDR3 has 14 residues. CDR1 is SQVTM and CDR2 is ANQGSEA in the germline V gene. Researchers prepared the TRB cDNA libraries using 5' RACE with UMI labels. Using the 5' RACE reads, TCRdb records one entry per CDR3 protein without DNA. The sample has roughly 110,000 distinct CDR3 sequences; the top ten hold around 0.35%. A remark on this clonotype: Its antigen remains unidentified.

Study findings and constraints: Researchers report that CXCR3-positive naive cells carry more hydrophobic TRB CDR3s than CXCR3-negative naive cells. Cryopreservation partially lowered CXCR3 expression, so most assays used fresh PBMCs.

The specimen was naive CXCR3+ CD8+ T cells from blood. Subset indicated: CD45RO-CCR7+CD27+CD95- naive CD8+ T cells expressing CXCR3 (TNR3+). This receptor was obtained from a human donor in good health. Some clones in this sample may be carry-over from other donors' samples. The chain couples TRBV29-1 to TRBJ2-2; the TCRdb D gene call, TRBD1, has no DNA to confirm it. CDR3 protein: CSVVGTGEAGELFF.